These 14 T cell receptor beta chains were all obtained from the same sample, sequenced in a study of cytomegalovirus exposure and HLA in healthy donors. 13 Jbeta primers and 60 Vbeta primers were used for the PCR. Sequenced by immunoSEQ multiplex PCR; TCRdb stores in-frame clones only, minus some. The sample holds 150,000 or so clones, around 78% seen once. The sequenced sample was PBMCs. The receptors originated from a middle-aged man in good health and CMV-seronegative.

The CDR3 DNA reads TGTGCCAGCTCACCCGGGGGGGCGTTAACTGAAGCTTTCTTT. This translates into CASSPGGALTEAFF. This chain connects TRBV18 to TRBJ1-1, with D perhaps TRBD1 (6 bases). The CDR3 runs to 14 residues. CDR1 and CDR2 (germline): KGHSH, LQKENI. Trimming left V 3 bases short and J 5 bases short, with 13 bases between.

This chain connects TRBV5-8 to TRBJ2-3; D perhaps matches TRBD1 (6 bases). Germline CDR1 is SGHTS and CDR2 is YDEGEE. The V and J ends lost 7 bases and 6 bases respectively, with 15 bases between them. This CDR3 has 13 residues. The CDR3 DNA sequence: TGTGCCAGCCCAGGGGTTGGTAGGGATACGCAGTATTTT. Its translation is CASPGVGRDTQYF.

This sequence joins TRBV11-2 and TRBJ2-1; 8 bases align to TRBD2. Germline V gene lookup returns CDR1 SGHAT and CDR2 FQNNGV. The junction had 6 bases not matched to a gene; V was cut back by 4 bases and J by 4 bases. The CDR3 length is 15 residues. Here the CDR3 DNA reads TGTGCCAGCAGCTCCGGACTAGCAGTATACAATGAGCAGTTCTTC. This sequence encodes CASSSGLAVYNEQFF.

The V gene is TRBV27, the J gene TRBJ1-4; 9 bases agree with TRBD1. V was pared by 8 bases and J by 3 bases, with 10 bases of the junction left unmatched. From germline, CDR1 is MNHEY and CDR2 SMNVEV (reference sequence). The CDR3 length is 16 residues. CDR3 coding DNA: TGTGCCAGCGGTCCGGGACAGGGTGCTGCTAATGAAAAACTGTTTTTT. This encodes CASGPGQGAANEKLFF.

The DNA for the CDR3 is TGTGCCTGGTCGGGACTCTCCGAGGACGAGCAGTACTTC. Amino acids: CAWSGLSEDEQYF. The chain links TRBV30 to TRBJ2-7, with D tentatively TRBD2 (6 bases). The CDR3 runs to 13 residues. V lost 5 bases and J lost 5, with 16 bases in between. The germline gives CDR1 GTSNPN, CDR2 SVGIG (reference sequence).

V usage is TRBV19 and J usage is TRBJ2-1; TRBD1 is a possible D gene (5 bases). V was pared by 8 bases and J by 0 bases, with 11 bases between. CDR1 is LNHDA, CDR2 SQIVND, per germline (reference sequence). The CDR3 sequence is 14 residues long. CDR3 DNA sequence: TGTGCCAGTGGGGCCCCTGGCTCCTACAATGAGCAGTTCTTC. It codes for CASGAPGSYNEQFF.

This clone was seen more than once but under ten times. The rearrangement uses TRBV10-3 and TRBJ2-1; TRBD2 agrees at 10 bases. The CDR3 length is 16 residues. The ends lost 2 bases at V and 5 bases at J; junction bases unmatched: 6. Germline V gene lookup returns CDR1 ENHRY and CDR2 SYGVKD. CDR3 protein: CAISESGTSENNEQFF. CDR3 DNA sequence: TGTGCCATCAGTGAGAGCGGGACTAGCGAAAACAATGAGCAGTTCTTC.

This chain connects TRBV5-1 to TRBJ1-1, with D maybe TRBD1 (5 bases). Germline CDR1 reads SGHRS; CDR2 reads YFSETQ. Trimming shortened V by 0 bases and J by 6 bases, and 12 bases separated the two germline ends. This CDR3 is built from 14 residues. The CDR3 protein is CASSLETRGAEAFF. The CDR3 nucleotides are TGCGCCAGCAGCTTGGAGACTCGGGGGGCTGAAGCTTTCTTT. Using reference TRBV5-1 and TRBJ1-1 for the parts outside the CDR3, the full variable domain is KAGVTQTPRYLIKTRGQQVTLSCSPISGHRSVSWYQQTPGQGLQFLFEYFSETQRNKGNFPGRFSGRQFSNSRSEMNVSTLELGDSALYLCASSLETRGAEAFFGQGTRLTVV.

As to this clone: A junction boundary mismatches the germline segment, possibly from a read error. The rearrangement uses TRBV6-6 and TRBJ1-1; D unclear. From germline, CDR1 is MNHNY and CDR2 SVGAGI (reference sequence). The CDR3 totals 10 residues. This CDR3 is CASSERPRRF. The CDR3 nucleotides read TGTGCCAGCAGTGAAAGGCCTCGGAGGTTT.

The chain joins TRBV7-2 to TRBJ1-5; no reliable D call. The CDR3 is 13 residues long. Trimming removed 5 bases at V and 6 bases at J, with 11 bases between. Germline loops: CDR1 SGHTA, CDR2 FQGNSA. CDR3 protein: CASSVGSGQPQHF. CDR3 coding DNA: TGTGCCAGCAGCGTGGGTTCGGGTCAGCCCCAGCATTTT. The full variable domain, in which reference TRBV7-2 and TRBJ1-5 provide the parts outside the CDR3, is GAGVSQSPSNKVTEKGKDVELRCDPISGHTALYWYRQSLGQGLEFLIYFQGNSAPDKSGLPSDRFSAERTGGSVSTLTIQRTQQEDSAVYLCASSVGSGQPQHFGDGTRLSIL.

The genes are TRBV27 and TRBJ2-7; the D gene is possibly TRBD2 (6 bases). The germline gives CDR1 MNHEY, CDR2 SMNVEV (reference sequence). The V gene lost 4 bases and the J gene lost 1 base, with 14 bases spanning the gap. This CDR3 has 15 amino acids. CDR3 protein: CASSSIADVSYEQYF. In DNA, the CDR3 is TGTGCCAGCAGTTCGATAGCGGACGTTTCCTACGAGCAGTACTTC.

This clone was found a few times. J is TRBJ2-7 and V is TRBV28, with a weak D call TRBD1 (5 bases). The CDR3 contains 15 residues. Per germline, CDR1 MDHEN and CDR2 SYDVKM. Trimming removed 2 bases at V and 3 bases at J, with 14 bases between. CDR3 nucleotides: TGTGCCAGCAGTTTAGGGGCAGCCGGAGACTACGAGCAGTACTTC. It translates to CASSLGAAGDYEQYF.

The chain couples TRBV10-3 to TRBJ1-2; unclear D gene. CDR1 and CDR2 (germline): ENHRY, SYGVKD. The CDR3 spans 11 residues. The ends were cut back, 3 bases at V and 6 bases at J, with 5 bases in the middle. CDR3 sequence reads: CAISEINGYTF. For the CDR3, the DNA is TGTGCCATCAGTGAAATCAATGGCTACACCTTC.

The rearrangement links TRBV5-1 to TRBJ2-7; tentatively, D is TRBD2 (6 bases). This CDR3 is 14 amino acids long. CDR1 SGHRS and CDR2 YFSETQ come from the germline V gene. V dropped 0 bases and J dropped 0 bases, with 7 bases sitting between them. CDR3 region: CASSLGGDSYEQYV. The CDR3 nucleotides are TGCGCCAGCAGCTTGGGGGGGGACTCCTACGAGCAGTACGTC.